What follows is one T cell receptor beta chain and its context. This clonotype has just a few counts. What antigen it recognizes has not been identified. One base away there is no much larger clone; base qualities are not given. Every donor in the study was a healthy Caucasian. Three pairs of female monozygotic twins, all aged roughly 18 to 30 years, were included in the twin cohort. CD4+ and CD8+ T cell populations were isolated with positive isolation kits from Invitrogen. This sample was taken from a study of identical twins (dated by TCRdb to between 2015 and 2016). With respect to the entire study: To test whether fetal clonotypes persist, the study used deep sequencing on TCR alpha and beta repertoires from monozygotic twins, unrelated adults of various ages, and cord blood. To rule out contamination, the twin experiments were replicated at different times with different library preparation protocols.

Broader findings and caveats from the paper: Out-of-frame TCR alpha sharing in monozygotic twins was systematically underestimated by recombination models, whereas sharing between unrelated individuals was in agreement with the recombination models. Fewer insertions were carried by abundant cord blood beta clonotypes; a weaker similar trend was observed in young adult naive repertoires, while no such trend was observed in memory repertoires. Conclusions relied on cross-sectional statistical analysis, since the same donors could not be followed over many years. Out-of-frame TCR alpha sequences shared between twins showed an excess of low generation-probability sequences compared with coincidental sharing between unrelated individuals. A weaker excess of twin sharing was found in beta out-of-frame sequences because the signal-to-noise ratio was lowered by fewer shared sequences. Invariant T cells such as MAIT and iNKT could partly confound zero-insertion analyses, although diverse VJ usage argued against such confounding for most clonotypes.

Trimming costs V 4 bases and J 4 bases, and their ends lie 16 bases apart. Sequences SGHDT (CDR1) and YYEEEE (CDR2) are obtained from the germline V gene. The CDR3 sequence holds 15 residues, the cysteine and phenylalanine included. Only the CDR3 portion is preserved as DNA: 45 bases, with reading frame beginning at the first base. Libraries were constructed by 5' RACE. The data were produced on an Illumina HiSeq 2000. Template switching added a universal primer binding site, and the final cDNA carried a unique molecular identifier that allowed TCR cDNA molecules to be counted accurately. Specific primers in the conserved constant-segment region were used to synthesize first-strand cDNA for the TCR alpha and beta chains. Each cDNA library was double barcoded, with a SMART-Mk sample barcode plus Illumina barcodes, to control for contamination. TruSeq adapter sequences and Illumina sample barcodes were added in two successive PCR steps. The TCR alpha and beta cDNA libraries were sequenced on the Illumina HiSeq platform using custom primers. Processing in the source paper ran as follows. Raw reads were processed with MiGEC to extract unique molecular identifiers, and MiXCR was used to determine CDR3 positions. For each individual, recombination models were inferred using an EM algorithm with the repgenHMM and IGoR tools. Shared clonotypes were analyzed with the tcR package in R, and sharing was normalized by the product of cloneset sizes. Out-of-frame nonproductive sequences were analyzed to study raw recombination free of thymic and clonal selection effects. The public reads were reprocessed in TCRdb via fastp at Q25 and MiXCR, keeping in-frame beta chains. Rows with one shared CDR3 protein collapse into an entry with the most common genes and DNA. The V and J calls reflect TCRdb's pipeline rather than the authors' work. Counted in this sample were about 340,000 distinct CDR3 sequences; 9% to 15% of them appeared once. The ten largest clones capture just over 7% of the sample.

The same data also contributed to another study, on yellow fever vaccine responses in identical twins. As the second study states: According to the authors, in identical twins the way T cells responded to vaccination appeared partly convergent and partly personalized. Focusing on identical twins, the study followed the T cell clones that responded to the vaccine, and did so with precision.

The clonotype was recovered from a young woman in good health. This chain is built from TRBV5-6 and TRBJ2-3; tentative D gene TRBD2, with 6 bases matching. Specimen: CD8+ T cells sorted from blood. The CDR3 here reads CASSPRGGSPDTQYF. The bases read TGTGCCAGCAGCCCGCGGGGCGGAAGCCCAGATACGCAGTATTTT. Supplemented by the reference TRBV5-6 and TRBJ2-3 proteins around the CDR3, the complete variable domain is DAGVTQSPTHLIKTRGQQVTLRCSPKSGHDTVSWYQQALGQGPQFIFQYYEEEERQRGNFPDRFSGHQFPNYSSELNVNALLLGDSALYLCASSPRGGSPDTQYFGPGTRLTVL.